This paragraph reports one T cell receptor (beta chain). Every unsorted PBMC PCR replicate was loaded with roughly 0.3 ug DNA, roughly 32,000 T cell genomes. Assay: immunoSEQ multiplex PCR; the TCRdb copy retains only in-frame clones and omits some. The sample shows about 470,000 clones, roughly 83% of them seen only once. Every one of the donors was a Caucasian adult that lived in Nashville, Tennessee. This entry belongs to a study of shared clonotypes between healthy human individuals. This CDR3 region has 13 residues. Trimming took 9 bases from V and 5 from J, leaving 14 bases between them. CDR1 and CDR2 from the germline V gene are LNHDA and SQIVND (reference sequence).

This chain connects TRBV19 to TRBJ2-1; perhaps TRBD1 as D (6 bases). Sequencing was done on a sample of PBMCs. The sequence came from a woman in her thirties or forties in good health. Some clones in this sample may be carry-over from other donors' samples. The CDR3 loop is CASTTGPNNEQFF. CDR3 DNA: TGTGCCAGCACGACAGGCCCTAACAATGAGCAGTTCTTC.